This record covers a single T cell receptor beta chain. Antigen specificity is unknown. The data stem from a study of OX40 agonist ivuxolimab in advanced cancers. The table came from immunoSEQ multiplex PCR; TCRdb's copy has only in-frame clones and leaves some out. The sample records about 88,000 clones, around 83% being singletons. Overall study findings and caveats: CD8+ T cells showed, on average, more clonal expansion than CD4+ cells.

Germline values: CDR1 SGHNT, CDR2 YYREEE (reference sequence). V shed 3 bases and J 7 bases; nucleotides not matched to a gene: 5. The CDR3 is 14 residues long. The receptor was derived from an adult with an advanced solid tumor such as melanoma, head and neck, liver or kidney cancer. This sample comprised CD4+ or CD8+ T cells sorted from blood, obtained in a trial of the OX40 agonist ivuxolimab. The V gene is TRBV5-4, the J gene TRBJ1-4; the match to TRBD1 covers 8 bases. The CDR3, as DNA: TGTGCCAGCAGCTCTAACACAGGGGGTGAAAAACTGTTTTTT. Protein: CASSSNTGGEKLFF.